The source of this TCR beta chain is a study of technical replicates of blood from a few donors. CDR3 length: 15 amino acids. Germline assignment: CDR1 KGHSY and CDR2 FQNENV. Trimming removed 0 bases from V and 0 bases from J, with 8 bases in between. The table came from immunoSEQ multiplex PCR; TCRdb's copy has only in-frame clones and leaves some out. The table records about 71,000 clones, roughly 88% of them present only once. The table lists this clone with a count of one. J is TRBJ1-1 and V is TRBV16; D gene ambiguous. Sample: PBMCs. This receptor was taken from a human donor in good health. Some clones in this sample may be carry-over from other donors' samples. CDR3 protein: CASSQSRRLNTEAFF. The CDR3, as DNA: TGTGCCAGCAGCCAATCTCGGCGGCTGAACACTGAAGCTTTCTTT.